This TCR beta chain was recovered during a study of long-term antiretroviral therapy in people with HIV. Study results and limitations: Controls exceeded HIV repertoires in CDR3 length range. Participants lacked recorded data on ART adherence, viral resistance or therapy changes. Pre-ART-expanded clones dominated the repertoire at all time points.

V lost 2 bases, J lost 8 bases, and 10 bases lay in between. The V gene's germline CDR1 is LGHNA and CDR2 YNFKEQ. There are 13 residues in the CDR3. Details on this clone: The antigen remains unidentified.

In the United States, treatment was given to all participants with HIV. Investigators performed immunoSEQ version v3.0 at survey level. Produced via immunoSEQ multiplex PCR; TCRdb's table is partial and in-frame only. This table holds 15,000 to 20,000 clones, 60% to 85% found once. The receptor was isolated from a man aged 25 to 40 with HIV. The rearrangement uses TRBV4-2 and TRBJ1-3; no definite D call. The source was unsorted PBMCs, collected 2.1 years before starting antiretroviral therapy. CDR3: CASSQNTWDTIYF. The DNA of the CDR3 is TGTGCCAGCAGCCAAAACACGTGGGACACCATATATTTT.